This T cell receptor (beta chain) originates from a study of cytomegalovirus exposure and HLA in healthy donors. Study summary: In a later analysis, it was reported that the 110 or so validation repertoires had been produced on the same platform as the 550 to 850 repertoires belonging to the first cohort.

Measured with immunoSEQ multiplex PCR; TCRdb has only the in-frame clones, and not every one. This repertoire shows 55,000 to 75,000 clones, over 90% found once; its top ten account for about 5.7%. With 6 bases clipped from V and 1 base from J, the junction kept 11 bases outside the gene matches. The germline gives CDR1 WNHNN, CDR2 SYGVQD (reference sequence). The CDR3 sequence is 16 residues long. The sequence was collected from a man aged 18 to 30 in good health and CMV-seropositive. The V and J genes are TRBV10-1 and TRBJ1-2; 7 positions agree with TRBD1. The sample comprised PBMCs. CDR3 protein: CASRIGTVPFNYGYTF. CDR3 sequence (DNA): TGCGCCAGCAGGATAGGGACAGTACCTTTTAACTATGGCTACACCTTC.